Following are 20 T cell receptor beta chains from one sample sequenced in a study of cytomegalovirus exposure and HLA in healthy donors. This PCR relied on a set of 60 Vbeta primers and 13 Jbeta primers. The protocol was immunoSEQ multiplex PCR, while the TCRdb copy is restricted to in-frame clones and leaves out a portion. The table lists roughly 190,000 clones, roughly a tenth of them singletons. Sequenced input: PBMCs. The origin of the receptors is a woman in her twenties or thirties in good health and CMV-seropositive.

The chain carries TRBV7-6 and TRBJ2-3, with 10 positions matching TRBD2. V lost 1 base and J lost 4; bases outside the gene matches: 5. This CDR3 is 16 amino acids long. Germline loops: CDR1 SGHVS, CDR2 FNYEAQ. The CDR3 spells CASSLDLAGGADTQYF. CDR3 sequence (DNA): TGTGCCAGCAGCTTAGATTTAGCGGGAGGAGCAGATACGCAGTATTTT.

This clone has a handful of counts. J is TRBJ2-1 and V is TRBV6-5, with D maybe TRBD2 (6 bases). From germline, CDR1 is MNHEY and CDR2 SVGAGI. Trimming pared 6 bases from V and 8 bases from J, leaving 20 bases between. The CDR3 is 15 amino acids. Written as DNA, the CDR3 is TGTGCCAGCAGCCCGGCCGGGGGAGAGGGGTATGAGCAGTTCTTC. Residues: CASSPAGGEGYEQFF.

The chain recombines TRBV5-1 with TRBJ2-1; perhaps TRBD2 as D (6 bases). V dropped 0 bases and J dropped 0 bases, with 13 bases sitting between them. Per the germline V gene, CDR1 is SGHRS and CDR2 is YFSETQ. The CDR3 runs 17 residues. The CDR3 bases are TGCGCCAGCAGCTTGGCTGGGGGGTCCGGCTCCTACAATGAGCAGTTCTTC. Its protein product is CASSLAGGSGSYNEQFF. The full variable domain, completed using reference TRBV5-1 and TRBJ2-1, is KAGVTQTPRYLIKTRGQQVTLSCSPISGHRSVSWYQQTPGQGLQFLFEYFSETQRNKGNFPGRFSGRQFSNSRSEMNVSTLELGDSALYLCASSLAGGSGSYNEQFFGPGTRLTVL.

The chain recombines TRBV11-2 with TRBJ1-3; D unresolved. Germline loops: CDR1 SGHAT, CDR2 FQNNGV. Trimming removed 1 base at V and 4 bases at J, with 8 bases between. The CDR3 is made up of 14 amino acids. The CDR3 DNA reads TGTGCCAGCAGCTTAGGGTCTCAGGGAAACACCATATATTTT. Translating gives CASSLGSQGNTIYF.

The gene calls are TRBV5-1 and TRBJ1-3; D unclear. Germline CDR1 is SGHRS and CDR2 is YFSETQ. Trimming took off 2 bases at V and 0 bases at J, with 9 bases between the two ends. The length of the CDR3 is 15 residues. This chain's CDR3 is CASSFSFVSGNTIYF. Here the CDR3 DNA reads TGCGCCAGCAGCTTTAGTTTCGTCTCTGGAAACACCATATATTTT.

The CDR3 DNA follows: TGTGCCATCAGTGAGTCGGGGCCGTGGGGTGACGATGAGCAGTTCTTC. Its translation is CAISESGPWGDDEQFF. V usage is TRBV10-3 and J usage is TRBJ2-1; the D gene is possibly TRBD1 (5 bases). Trimming left V 0 bases short and J 8 bases short, with 17 bases between. The CDR3 has 16 residues. Germline CDR1 ENHRY, CDR2 SYGVKD.

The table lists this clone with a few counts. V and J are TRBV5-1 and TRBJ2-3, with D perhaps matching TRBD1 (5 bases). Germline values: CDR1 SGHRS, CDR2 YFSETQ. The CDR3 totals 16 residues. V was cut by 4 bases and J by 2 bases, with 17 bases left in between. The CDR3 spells CASSVGPGPYTDTQYF. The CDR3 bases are TGCGCCAGCAGCGTCGGCCCAGGGCCATACACAGATACGCAGTATTTT.

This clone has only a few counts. CDR3 DNA: TGTGCCAGCAGCTTTAATTTGGTCGGCGAGCAGTACTTC. This codes for CASSFNLVGEQYF. The gene calls are TRBV7-2 and TRBJ2-7; no clear D gene. Trimming cost V 3 bases and J 6 bases, with 12 bases left between them. The germline CDR1 and CDR2 sequences are SGHTA and FQGNSA. The length of the CDR3 is 13 residues. The full variable domain, its missing parts supplied by reference TRBV7-2 and TRBJ2-7, is GAGVSQSPSNKVTEKGKDVELRCDPISGHTALYWYRQSLGQGLEFLIYFQGNSAPDKSGLPSDRFSAERTGGSVSTLTIQRTQQEDSAVYLCASSFNLVGEQYFGPGTRLTVT.

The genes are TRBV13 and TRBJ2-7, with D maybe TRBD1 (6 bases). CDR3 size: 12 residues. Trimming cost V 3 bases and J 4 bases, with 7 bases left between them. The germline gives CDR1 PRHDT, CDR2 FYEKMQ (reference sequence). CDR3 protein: CASSFGQYEQYF. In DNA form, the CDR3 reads TGTGCCAGCAGCTTCGGACAGTACGAGCAGTACTTC.

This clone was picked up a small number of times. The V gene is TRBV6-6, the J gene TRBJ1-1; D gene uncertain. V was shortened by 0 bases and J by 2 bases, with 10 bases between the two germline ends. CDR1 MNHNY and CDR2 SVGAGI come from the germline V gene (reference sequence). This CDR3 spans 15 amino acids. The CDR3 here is CASSYSTASNTEAFF. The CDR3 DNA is TGTGCCAGCAGTTACTCAACTGCTTCAAACACTGAAGCTTTCTTT.

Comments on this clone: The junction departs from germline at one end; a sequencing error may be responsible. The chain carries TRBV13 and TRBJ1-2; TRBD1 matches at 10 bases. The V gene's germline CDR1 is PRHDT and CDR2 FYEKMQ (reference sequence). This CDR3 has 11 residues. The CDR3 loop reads CASSSTGGVLF. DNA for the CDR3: TGTGCCAGCAGCTCGACAGGGGGCGTATTGTTC.

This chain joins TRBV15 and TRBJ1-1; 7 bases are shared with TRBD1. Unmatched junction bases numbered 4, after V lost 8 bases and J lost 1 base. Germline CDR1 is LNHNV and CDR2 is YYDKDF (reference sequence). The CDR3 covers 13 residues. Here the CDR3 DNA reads TGTGCCACCTCAGGGGGAGCGAACACTGAAGCTTTCTTT. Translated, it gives CATSGGANTEAFF.

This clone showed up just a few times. The CDR3 sequence is CAITGQGLGETQYF. CDR3 bases: TGTGCCATCACGGGACAGGGTTTGGGGGAGACCCAGTACTTC. This chain connects TRBV2 to TRBJ2-5, with 9 bases fitting TRBD1. V dropped 10 bases and J dropped 5; count of bases not matched to a gene: 11. The CDR3 spans 14 residues. Germline CDR1 reads SNHLY; CDR2 reads FYNNEI.

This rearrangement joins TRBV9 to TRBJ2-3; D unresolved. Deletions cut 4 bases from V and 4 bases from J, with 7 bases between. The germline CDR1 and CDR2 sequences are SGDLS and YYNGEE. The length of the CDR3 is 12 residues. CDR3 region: CASSSPADTQYF. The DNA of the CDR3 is TGTGCCAGCAGCTCTCCCGCAGATACGCAGTATTTT.

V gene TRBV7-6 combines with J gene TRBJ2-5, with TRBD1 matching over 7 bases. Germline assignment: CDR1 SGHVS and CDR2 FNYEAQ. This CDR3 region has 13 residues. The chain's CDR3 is CALARQGGETQYF. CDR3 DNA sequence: TGTGCACTCGCGCGACAGGGCGGAGAGACCCAGTACTTC.

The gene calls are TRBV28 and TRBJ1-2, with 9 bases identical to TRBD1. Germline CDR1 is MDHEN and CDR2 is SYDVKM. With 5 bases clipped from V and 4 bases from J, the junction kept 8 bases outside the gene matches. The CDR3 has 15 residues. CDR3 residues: CASSTGGAGSYGYTF. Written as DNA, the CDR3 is TGTGCCAGCAGTACAGGGGGCGCAGGAAGCTATGGCTACACCTTC.

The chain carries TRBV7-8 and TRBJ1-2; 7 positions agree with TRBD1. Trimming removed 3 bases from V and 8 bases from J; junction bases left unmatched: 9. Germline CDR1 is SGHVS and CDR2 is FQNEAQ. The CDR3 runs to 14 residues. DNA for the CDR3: TGTGCCAGCAGCTTCGTGGAGGGGGCGCGCGGCTACACCTTC. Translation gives CASSFVEGARGYTF.

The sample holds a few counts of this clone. This CDR3 is CASRTQGAGEQYF. The CDR3 DNA reads TGTGCCAGCAGAACCCAGGGGGCAGGCGAGCAGTACTTC. The chain uses TRBV2 and TRBJ2-7; 8 bases map to TRBD1. The CDR3 runs to 13 residues. CDR1 and CDR2 (germline): SNHLY, FYNNEI. The ends lost 6 bases at V and 6 bases at J; junction bases unmatched: 7.

In nucleotides, the CDR3 is TGTGCCAGCAGCCCAGGGGCCGACTACGAGCAGTACTTC. Amino acids: CASSPGADYEQYF. The gene calls are TRBV11-3 and TRBJ2-7; perhaps TRBD1 as D (6 bases). Trimming pared 5 bases from V and 3 bases from J, leaving 11 bases between. Looked up from germline, CDR1 is SGHNT and CDR2 is YENEEA. The CDR3 totals 13 residues.

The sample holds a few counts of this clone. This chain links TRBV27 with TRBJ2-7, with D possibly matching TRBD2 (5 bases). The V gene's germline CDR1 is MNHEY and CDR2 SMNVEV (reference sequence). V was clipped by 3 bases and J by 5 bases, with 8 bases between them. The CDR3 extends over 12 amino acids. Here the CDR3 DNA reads TGTGCCAGCAGTTTGAGCGGCAACGAGCAGTACTTC. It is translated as CASSLSGNEQYF.